These 20 T cell receptor beta chains share one sample of origin, sequenced in a study of blood T cell repertoires in COVID-19. Clones were sequenced by immunoSEQ multiplex PCR, and TCRdb holds only the in-frame ones, with some missing. The sample has approximately 140,000 clones, about 90% seen once. Material for sequencing was peripheral blood. All receptors come from a woman aged 55-70 years with acute or convalescent COVID-19.

The genes are TRBV3-1 (or the pseudogene TRBV3-2) and TRBJ1-1; 7 nucleotides line up with TRBD1. The CDR3 loop spans 14 amino acids. The V and J ends lost 3 bases and 8 bases, in that order; junction bases with no gene match: 9. Germline lookup yields CDR1 LGHDT and CDR2 YNNKEL (reference sequence). The CDR3 nucleotides read TGTGCCAGCAGCCAGGCCCTCCGGGACAGCGAAGCTTTCTTT. Translating it yields CASSQALRDSEAFF.

Regarding this clone: The sample carries other DNA sequences with the same CDR3. The chain employs TRBV27 and TRBJ1-2; 9 bases line up with TRBD1. The V segment lost 8 bases and the J segment 2 bases; nucleotides outside the gene matches: 3. The germline gives CDR1 MNHEY, CDR2 SMNVEV (reference sequence). This CDR3 comprises 13 residues. The CDR3 DNA follows: TGTGCCAGCTCCGACAGGGGGAACTATGGCTACACCTTC. Translation gives CASSDRGNYGYTF.

This clone was seen a single time. The rearrangement uses TRBV28 and TRBJ1-5, with 9 bases matching TRBD1. Germline lookup yields CDR1 MDHEN and CDR2 SYDVKM. Trimming at V came to 4 bases and at J to 5 bases, leaving 12 bases not matched to a gene. This CDR3 has 17 amino acids. The CDR3 DNA sequence: TGTGCCAGCAGTTCTCCCACTGGGACAGGGTATGATCAGCCCCAGCATTTT. Protein sequence: CASSSPTGTGYDQPQHF. The full variable domain, completed using reference TRBV28 and TRBJ1-5, is DVKVTQSSRYLVKRTGEKVFLECVQDMDHENMFWYRQDPGLGLRLIYFSYDVKMKEKGDIPEGYSVSREKKERFSLILESASTNQTSMYLCASSSPTGTGYDQPQHFGDGTRLSIL.

The genes are TRBV13 and TRBJ1-4, with TRBD1 identical over 7 bases. CDR3 length equals 14 residues. Trimming took 4 bases from V and 10 from J; bases not matched to a gene: 9. Germline V CDR1 and CDR2: PRHDT, FYEKMQ (reference sequence). The CDR3 loop is CASSSRQGSAKLFF. For the CDR3, the DNA is TGTGCCAGCAGCTCTAGACAGGGATCTGCAAAACTGTTTTTT.

The rearrangement links TRBV5-6 to TRBJ2-5, with D possibly being TRBD1 (5 bases). Germline V gives CDR1 SGHDT, CDR2 YYEEEE. The CDR3 is made up of 14 amino acids. Trimming pared 4 bases from V and 5 bases from J, leaving 15 bases between. The CDR3 DNA reads as TGTGCCAGCAGCCCCACAGGTTACCGGGAGACCCAGTACTTC. It is translated as CASSPTGYRETQYF.

V and J are TRBV11-3 and TRBJ2-2, with TRBD1 identical over 7 bases. CDR3 length: 15 residues. The ends lost 5 bases at V and 3 bases at J; junction bases unmatched: 6. Germline assignment: CDR1 SGHNT and CDR2 YENEEA. CDR3 nucleotide sequence: TGTGCCAGCAGCCGACAGGGCACGGACACCGGGGAGCTGTTTTTT. Translating it yields CASSRQGTDTGELFF.

This chain joins TRBV10-3 and TRBJ2-1; D may be TRBD1 (6 bases). Germline CDR1 reads ENHRY; CDR2 reads SYGVKD. The germline V and J ends were trimmed by 4 bases and 5 bases, with 15 bases remaining between them. The CDR3 is 15 residues long. The DNA for the CDR3 is TGTGCCATCAGTGGCCCCGGACAGCCAAACAATGAGCAGTTCTTC. Its translation: CAISGPGQPNNEQFF.

The J gene is TRBJ2-7, the V gene TRBV4-1; 11 bases line up with TRBD1. CDR1 is MGHRA and CDR2 is YSYEKL in the germline V gene. Trimming cost V 3 bases and J 3 bases; bases outside gene matches: 4. This CDR3 contains 15 residues. The CDR3 nucleotides read TGCGCCAGCAGCCAGGTGGGGACAGGGGGCTACGAGCAGTACTTC. It translates to CASSQVGTGGYEQYF.

The rearrangement joins TRBV3-1 (or the pseudogene TRBV3-2) to TRBJ2-2; perhaps TRBD2 as D (5 bases). Germline CDR1 reads LGHDT; CDR2 reads YNNKEL (reference sequence). CDR3 length: 16 residues. The ends were cut back, 0 bases at V and 6 bases at J, with 14 bases in the middle. The CDR3 is CASSQDPLRGAGELFF. For the CDR3, the DNA is TGTGCCAGCAGCCAAGACCCCCTCCGGGGTGCCGGGGAGCTGTTTTTT.

V is TRBV3-1 (or the pseudogene TRBV3-2) and J is TRBJ1-5; D is possibly TRBD1 (6 bases). V was cut by 0 bases and J by 7 bases, with 16 bases left in between. Germline CDR1 is LGHDT and CDR2 is YNNKEL (reference sequence). The CDR3 loop spans 16 amino acids. For the CDR3, the DNA is TGTGCCAGCAGCCAAGACGCGACAGGTTCCGGGCAGCCCCAGCATTTT. It specifies CASSQDATGSGQPQHF.

The rearrangement links TRBV28 to TRBJ1-2, with D tentatively TRBD1 (5 bases). This CDR3 has 13 residues. V lost 5 bases and J 4 bases, leaving 11 bases between the germline ends. Germline V gene data show CDR1 as MDHEN and CDR2 as SYDVKM. The CDR3 DNA reads as TGTGCCAGCAGTCCAGGGTCACCCTATGGCTACACCTTC. Translating it yields CASSPGSPYGYTF.

The chain uses TRBV24-1 and TRBJ2-1; TRBD2 agrees at 16 bases. V shed 2 bases, J shed 6 bases, and the junction held 18 bases outside the gene matches. The CDR3 covers 22 residues. Germline V CDR1 and CDR2: KGHDR, SFDVKD. The CDR3 DNA sequence: TGTGCCACCAGTGATTCTTTACCGGGACTAGCGGGGGGGCCGTCGTCGGTCAATGAGCAGTTCTTC. Protein sequence: CATSDSLPGLAGGPSSVNEQFF.

The chain is built from TRBV6-5 and TRBJ2-3; 8 nucleotides align to TRBD1. The CDR3 has 15 residues. In germline, CDR1 is MNHEY, CDR2 SVGAGI. V lost 5 bases and J lost 4; bases outside the gene matches: 8. The CDR3, as DNA: TGTGCCAGCAGTCTTCGACAGGGGTGGGCAGATACGCAGTATTTT. It yields the protein CASSLRQGWADTQYF.

The genes are TRBV10-3 and TRBJ2-2, with 7 bases aligning to TRBD1. V gave up 3 bases and J gave up 7 bases; unmatched junction bases: 8. Germline V gene lookup returns CDR1 ENHRY and CDR2 SYGVKD. CDR3 length: 15 residues. The CDR3 region is CAISDNRGRVGELFF. In nucleotides, the CDR3 is TGTGCCATCAGTGATAACAGGGGTCGGGTCGGGGAGCTGTTTTTT.

This clone was found once. The V call is TRBV27, the J call TRBJ2-7, with 7 bases aligning to TRBD1. CDR1 MNHEY and CDR2 SMNVEV come from the germline V gene (reference sequence). The CDR3 is 15 residues long. V was pared by 4 bases and J by 4 bases, with 10 bases of the junction left unmatched. For the CDR3, the DNA is TGTGCCAGCAGTTACGCTCAGGGGGTTGGATACGAGCAGTACTTC. This translates into CASSYAQGVGYEQYF.

This chain joins TRBV5-1 and TRBJ2-3; perhaps TRBD2 as D (5 bases). The length of the CDR3 is 13 residues. Trimming left V 2 bases short and J 1 base short, with 5 bases between. Germline CDR1 and CDR2: SGHRS and YFSETQ. The chain's CDR3 is CASSFGGTDTQYF. Written as DNA, the CDR3 is TGCGCCAGCAGCTTCGGGGGCACAGATACGCAGTATTTT.

The chain has TRBV11-2 and TRBJ2-3; 9 bases fit TRBD2. The CDR3 runs to 16 residues. V dropped 3 bases and J dropped 5; count of bases not matched to a gene: 9. CDR1 SGHAT and CDR2 FQNNGV come from the germline V gene. Here the CDR3 reads CASSFLAGGPGDTQYF. Here the CDR3 DNA reads TGTGCCAGCAGCTTTCTCGCGGGGGGGCCTGGAGATACGCAGTATTTT. The full variable domain, completed using reference TRBV11-2 and TRBJ2-3, is EAGVAQSPRYKIIEKRQSVAFWCNPISGHATLYWYQQILGQGPKLLIQFQNNGVVDDSQLPKDRFSAERLKGVDSTLKIQPAKLEDSAVYLCASSFLAGGPGDTQYFGPGTRLTVL.

The chain uses TRBV14 and TRBJ1-1, with 9 positions matching TRBD1. The V segment lost 1 base and the J segment 0 bases; nucleotides outside the gene matches: 3. This CDR3 is 16 amino acids long. The germline V gene has CDR1 SGHDN and CDR2 FVKESK. CDR3 sequence reads: CASSQGTGALNTEAFF. For the CDR3, the DNA is TGTGCCAGCAGCCAAGGGACAGGGGCTTTGAACACTGAAGCTTTCTTT.

This rearrangement joins TRBV7-2 to TRBJ2-1; D may be TRBD2 (6 bases). The CDR3 covers 15 residues. From germline, CDR1 is SGHTA and CDR2 FQGNSA. The V end lost 5 bases, the J end lost 3 bases, and 14 bases lay between the germline ends. The chain's CDR3 is CASSLSIGGYNEQFF. CDR3 in DNA: TGTGCCAGCAGCCTCTCGATCGGGGGCTACAATGAGCAGTTCTTC.

The CDR3 is CAISRTGDEAFF. The CDR3 region has the DNA TGTGCCATCAGTAGGACAGGGGATGAAGCTTTCTTT. The V call is TRBV10-3, the J call TRBJ1-1; 9 bases line up with TRBD1. The germline V gene encodes CDR1 ENHRY and CDR2 SYGVKD. The CDR3 covers 12 residues. With 5 bases clipped from V and 7 bases from J, the junction kept 2 bases outside the gene matches.